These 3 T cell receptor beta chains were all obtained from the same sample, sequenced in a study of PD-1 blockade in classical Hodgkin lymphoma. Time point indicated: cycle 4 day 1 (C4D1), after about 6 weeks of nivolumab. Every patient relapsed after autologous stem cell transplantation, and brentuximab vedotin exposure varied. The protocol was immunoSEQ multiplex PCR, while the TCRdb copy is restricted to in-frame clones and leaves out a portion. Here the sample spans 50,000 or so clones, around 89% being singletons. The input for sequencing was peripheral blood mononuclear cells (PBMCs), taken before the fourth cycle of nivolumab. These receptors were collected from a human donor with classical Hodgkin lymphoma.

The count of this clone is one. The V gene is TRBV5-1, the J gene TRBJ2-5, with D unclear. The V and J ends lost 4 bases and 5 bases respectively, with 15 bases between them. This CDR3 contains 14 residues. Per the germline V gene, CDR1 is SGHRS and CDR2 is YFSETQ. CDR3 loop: CASSLQILGETQYF. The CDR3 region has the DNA TGCGCCAGCAGCCTACAGATATTAGGCGAGACCCAGTACTTC.

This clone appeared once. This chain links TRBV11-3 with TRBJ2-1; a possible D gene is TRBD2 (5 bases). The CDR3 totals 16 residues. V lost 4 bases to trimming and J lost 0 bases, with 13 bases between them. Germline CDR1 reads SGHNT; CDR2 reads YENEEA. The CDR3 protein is CASSSKRLSSYNEQFF. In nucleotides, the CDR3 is TGTGCCAGCAGCTCCAAGCGGTTGAGCTCCTACAATGAGCAGTTCTTC. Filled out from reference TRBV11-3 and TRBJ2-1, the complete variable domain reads EAGVVQSPRYKIIEKKQPVAFWCNPISGHNTLYWYLQNLGQGPELLIRYENEEAVDDSQLPKDRFSAERLKGVDSTLKIQPAELGDSAVYLCASSSKRLSSYNEQFFGPGTRLTVL.

This CDR3 is CASSFQQGGPYGYTF. The CDR3 DNA reads TGCGCCAGCAGCTTCCAACAGGGGGGCCCCTATGGCTACACCTTC. The rearrangement joins TRBV5-1 to TRBJ1-2, with 8 bases identical to TRBD1. The CDR3 extends over 15 amino acids. V dropped 2 bases and J dropped 4; count of bases not matched to a gene: 7. Germline V gene data show CDR1 as SGHRS and CDR2 as YFSETQ.